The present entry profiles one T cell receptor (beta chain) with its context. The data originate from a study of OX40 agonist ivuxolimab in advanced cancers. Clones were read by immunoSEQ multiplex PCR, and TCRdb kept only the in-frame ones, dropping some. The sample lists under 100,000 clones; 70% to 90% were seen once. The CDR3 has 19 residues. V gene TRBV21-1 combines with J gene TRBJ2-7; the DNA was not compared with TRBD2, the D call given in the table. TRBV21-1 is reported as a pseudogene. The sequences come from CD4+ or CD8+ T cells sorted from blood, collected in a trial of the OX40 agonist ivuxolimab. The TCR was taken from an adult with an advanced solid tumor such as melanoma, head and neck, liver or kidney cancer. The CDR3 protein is CASSMDSQWVAGDCYEQYF. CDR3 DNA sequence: TGTGCCAGCAGCATGGACTCCCAATGGGTAGCGGGAGATTGCTACGAGCAGTACTTC.